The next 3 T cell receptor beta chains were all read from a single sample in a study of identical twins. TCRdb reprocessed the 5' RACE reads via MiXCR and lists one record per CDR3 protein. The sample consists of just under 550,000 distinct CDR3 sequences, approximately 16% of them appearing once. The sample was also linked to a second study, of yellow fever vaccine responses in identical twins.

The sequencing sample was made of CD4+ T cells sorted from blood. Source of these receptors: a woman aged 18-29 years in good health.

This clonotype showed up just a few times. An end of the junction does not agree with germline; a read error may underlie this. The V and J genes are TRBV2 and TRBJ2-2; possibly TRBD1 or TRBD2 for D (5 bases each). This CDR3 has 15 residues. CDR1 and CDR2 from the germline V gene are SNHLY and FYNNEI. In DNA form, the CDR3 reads TGTGCCAGCAGTGAGGCGGCCCCGAACACCGGGGACCTGTTTTTT. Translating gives CASSEAAPNTGDLFF.

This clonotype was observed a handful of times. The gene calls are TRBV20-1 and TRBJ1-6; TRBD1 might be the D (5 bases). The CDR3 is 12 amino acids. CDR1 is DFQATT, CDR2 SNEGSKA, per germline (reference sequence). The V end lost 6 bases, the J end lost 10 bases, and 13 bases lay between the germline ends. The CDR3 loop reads CSALGTNSPLHF. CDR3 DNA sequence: TGCAGTGCCCTCGGGACTAACTCACCCCTCCACTTT.

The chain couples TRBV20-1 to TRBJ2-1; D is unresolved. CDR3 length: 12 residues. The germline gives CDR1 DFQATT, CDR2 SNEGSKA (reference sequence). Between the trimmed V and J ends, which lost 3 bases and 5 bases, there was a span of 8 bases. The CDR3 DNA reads TGCAGTGCTAGTTGGCTAGACAATGAGCAGTTCTTC. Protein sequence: CSASWLDNEQFF.